These T cell receptor beta chains were read from a single sample in a study of neurological immune-mediated disorders. MiXCR, applied by TCRdb to the 5' RACE reads, yields one record per CDR3 protein. Among around 60,000 distinct CDR3 sequences listed, 3% to 4% were seen once. Source material: PBMCs. The receptors here all came from a woman aged 60-75 years with multiple sclerosis. Each CDR3 is given with its conserved first and last residue. A D gene is named only where the DNA matches it firmly.

V gene	D gene	CDR3 protein
TRBV5-1	TRBD1	CASSLGQGNREQYF
TRBV7-2	TRBD2	CASSPPGLAGGGKFF
TRBV18	TRBD1	CASSQQGVPYNEQFF
TRBV15	.	CATSRGLGYTF
TRBV3-1	.	CASSQGGTPSSGNTIYF
TRBV3-1	.	CASSQGAGTEAFF
TRBV11-2	.	CASSLGVGAPIKKKFF
TRBV14	.	CASSHSAGRSGELFF
TRBV3-1	.	CASSQDAVPGREQYF
TRBV20-1	.	CSARNDRLGGQPQHF
TRBV20-1	TRBD1	CSANDRGWSYTF
TRBV28	.	CASSPPTDLNTEAFF
TRBV7-2	.	CASSLIPPWTPLHF
TRBV6-6	.	CASSAQGGNRDTQYF
TRBV12-3/TRBV12-4	TRBD1	CASRPNNRGRTEAFF
TRBV10-3	TRBD1	CAIRQGIGEAFF
TRBV29-1	.	CSVTAGENTIYF
TRBV5-1	.	CASSLAEYTEAFF
TRBV28	.	CASSFSLEQYF
TRBV20-1	.	CSASSRVGEKLFF
TRBV5-1	.	CASRLEDGWNEQFF
TRBV6-6	.	CASSYFGRNEQFF
TRBV9	.	CASSANSFQETQYF
TRBV20-1	TRBD1	CSAGQGADQPQHF
TRBV20-1	.	CSARRPTNTGELFF
TRBV20-1	.	CSARVSGGYEQYF
TRBV4-2	TRBD1	CASSQAGTGTRNTIYF
TRBV20-1	.	CSALQGRMDQPQHF
TRBV20-1	.	CSARSLSVTNEKLFF
TRBV20-1	TRBD1	CSANRGLRTEAFF
TRBV4-2	.	CASSQEGVAKNIQYF
TRBV24-1	TRBD1	CATSDPGQGRGYTF
TRBV7-9	TRBD1	CASSHGADRDLNGYTF
TRBV7-9	.	CASSRDGDQPQHF
TRBV5-1	.	CASSVGGEQQFF
TRBV7-2	TRBD1	CASSSPEIGQGLYGYTF
TRBV24-1	.	CATSVEGSKLFF
TRBV5-1	.	CASSSAGITQLIYGYTF
TRBV20-1	.	CSARRAGAEQYF
TRBV7-2	.	CASSSQLYYEQYF
TRBV5-1	.	CASSFSQGSTGELFF
TRBV28	.	CASTDGQGPIPSTDTQYF
TRBV5-4	.	CASSRGTLNTDTQYF
TRBV29-1	.	CSVEDLRLGNTGELFF
TRBV2	.	CASSENRDQETQYF
TRBV20-1	.	CSASALAGSGNYGYTF
TRBV7-9	.	CASSLVRSQGTQYF